These T cell receptor beta chains were read from a single sample in a study of Ad26.COV2.S vaccination and SARS-CoV-2 variants. Profiled with immunoSEQ multiplex PCR; TCRdb holds only in-frame clones, not every one. The sample includes hundreds of thousands of clones, roughly 90% of them seen just once. The sample in question was peripheral blood, obtained in a trial of Ad26.COV2.S vaccine versus placebo. These receptors were taken from a person between 18 and 60 years old who received the Ad26.COV2.S COVID-19 vaccine or a placebo. Each CDR3 is given with its conserved first and last residue. Rows give clone size only sometimes, using once, few, many, or a class for an expanded clone.

clone_size | j_call | v_call | cdr3_aa
- | TRBJ1-2 | TRBV18 | CASSPAGTVNYGYTF
few | TRBJ2-6 | TRBV11-2 | CASSLGTRDRGPGANVLTF
- | TRBJ1-2 | TRBV5-1 | CASSLAGTGGDGYTF
- | TRBJ1-5 | TRBV6-2/TRBV6-3 | CASSYGDSRTLSNQPQHF
- | TRBJ2-1 | TRBV7-2 | CASSLAGAPYNEQFF
- | TRBJ2-1 | TRBV14 | CASSQDQAVYNEQFF
- | TRBJ2-5 | TRBV7-2 | CASSPYFRGPQETQYF
- | TRBJ2-7 | TRBV7-6 | CASSKGQGFEQYF
- | TRBJ2-3 | TRBV11-2 | CASSLGLGRGGPGTQYF
- | TRBJ1-2 | TRBV19 | CASSQGRGYTF
- | TRBJ1-1 | TRBV6-2/TRBV6-3 | CASSYLRTEAFF
- | TRBJ2-3 | TRBV7-2 | CASSPSRTASTDTQYF
once | TRBJ2-2 | TRBV5-1 | CASNGLAHTGELFF
- | TRBJ2-1 | TRBV4-3 | CASSPTRTGGPNEQFF
- | TRBJ1-3 | TRBV10-3 | CAISVPRSSGNTIYF
- | TRBJ1-3 | TRBV20-1 | CSASPDRDPYTIYF
- | TRBJ1-4 | TRBV2 | CASSARAMGNEKLFF
once | TRBJ2-7 | TRBV15 | CATSREGRGYEQYF
- | TRBJ1-6 | TRBV18 | CASSPLGSRFSPLHF
- | TRBJ2-5 | TRBV19 | CASSSRETQYF
- | TRBJ2-5 | TRBV4-2 | CASSQDVVSGRGETQYF
- | TRBJ2-7 | TRBV6-2/TRBV6-3 | CASSYLTGGLGEQYF
- | TRBJ1-6 | TRBV7-9 | CASSFEGPDSPLHF
- | TRBJ2-2 | TRBV24-1 | CATSGAGELFF
- | TRBJ1-1 | TRBV13 | CASSLQGVNTEAFF